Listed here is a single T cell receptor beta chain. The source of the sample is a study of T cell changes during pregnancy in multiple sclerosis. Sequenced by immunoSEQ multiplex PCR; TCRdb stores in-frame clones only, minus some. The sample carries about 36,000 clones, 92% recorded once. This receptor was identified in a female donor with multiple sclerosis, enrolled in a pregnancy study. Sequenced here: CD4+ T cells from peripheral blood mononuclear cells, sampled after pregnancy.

CDR3 sequence: CASSTTGGASEQYF. DNA of the CDR3: TGTGCCAGCAGTACAACAGGGGGGGCTTCCGAGCAGTACTTC. The chain combines TRBV6-1 with TRBJ2-7, with D possibly matching TRBD1 (8 bases). Between the trimmed V and J ends, which lost 5 bases and 6 bases, there was a span of 17 bases. The CDR3 is 14 residues long. CDR1 and CDR2 (germline): MNHNS, SASEGT.